This entry concerns a single T cell receptor (beta chain). Antigen specificity is unknown. These data belong to a study of CD8+ T cells in alopecia areata. Study conclusions and caveats: Higher clonality was seen in lesional scalp than in normal scalp, especially in alopecia totalis/universalis.

Those with alopecia areata gave lesional scalp punch biopsies and peripheral blood. RNA extraction was followed by reverse transcription into cDNA, which acted as the sequencing template. This table comes from immunoSEQ multiplex PCR, and its TCRdb copy is limited to in-frame clones, with some not included. The repertoire includes 200,000 to 250,000 clones, 57% of them detected once, and less than 0.6% sits in the top ten. The CDR3 covers 14 residues. The germline CDR1 and CDR2 sequences are SGHAT and FQNNGV. Unmatched junction bases numbered 6, after V lost 5 bases and J lost 4 bases. The receptor was isolated from a human donor with alopecia areata. The chain couples TRBV11-2 to TRBJ2-7; 9 nucleotides align to TRBD2. Material: CD4+ T cells sorted from blood, obtained at week 0. The CDR3 reads CASSPGTSRYEQYF. The CDR3 DNA is TGTGCCAGCAGCCCCGGGACTAGCCGGTACGAGCAGTACTTC.